There are many counts of the clone carrying this TCR beta chain. The antigen is not known. Amplified TCR beta CDR3 regions came from RNA transcripts. Researchers ran a first-round RT-PCR on the TCR CDR3 using the HTBI primer set. One entry per CDR3 protein, called by TCRdb with MiXCR from the multiplex PCR reads. The data hold hundreds of thousands of distinct CDR3 sequences, with 14% observed a single time. The source of the sample is a study of T cells in Graves' hyperthyroidism and ophthalmopathy. Overall study results and limits: In validation, the model predicted ophthalmopathy. These predictions came a median 6.5 months before onset. Blood also held most thyroid clonotypes expanded beyond 0.001.

V was cut by 5 bases and J by 1 base, with 8 bases left in between. Germline assignment: CDR1 SGHDN and CDR2 FVKESK. The CDR3 has 13 amino acids. Over 9 ml of fresh peripheral blood supplied the PBMCs. The clonotype originates from a woman in her twenties or thirties with Graves' hyperthyroidism that later progressed to Graves' ophthalmopathy. Sequenced: blood. The V and J genes are TRBV14 and TRBJ1-1; a weak D match, TRBD1 (5 bases). The chain's CDR3 is CASSIDRNTEAFF. CDR3 in DNA: TGTGCCAGCAGCATCGACAGGAACACTGAAGCTTTCTTT. The whole variable domain, filled in from reference TRBV14 and TRBJ1-1, reads EAGVTQFPSHSVIEKGQTVTLRCDPISGHDNLYWYRRVMGKEIKFLLHFVKESKQDESGMPNNRFLAERTGGTYSTLKVQPAELEDSGVYFCASSIDRNTEAFFGQGTRLTVV.